Sequencing of this T cell receptor beta chain was carried out in a study of shared clonotypes between healthy human individuals. Study context: Ranging from 18 to 49 in age, donors were two women and three men. Each donor had three CD4 naive, three CD4 memory, two CD8 naive and one CD8 memory plate. Study-wide findings and caveats: Sampling used blood alone; tissue repertoires probably differ. The authors expected sequencing depth to affect clonotype sharing among donors.

The repertoire was sequenced with immunoSEQ multiplex PCR; TCRdb's copy has only in-frame clones and lacks some. Counted here are about 2.4 million clones, roughly 93% occurring once; the ten biggest clones make up about 0.39%. Germline CDR1 reads LGHNA; CDR2 reads YNFKEQ. V trimming: 2 bases; J trimming: 4 bases; junction bases outside the gene matches: 12. The CDR3 length is 18 residues. A word on this clone: Its antigen remains unknown.

Sequenced sample: naive CD4+ T cells from PBMCs. The subset denotes: CD45RA+ positively selected. The rearrangement uses TRBV4-2 and TRBJ2-3; 10 nucleotides agree with TRBD1. The sequence derives from a man aged 18-30 years in good health. Some clones in this sample may be carry-over from other donors' samples. The CDR3 sequence is CASSQPRRDRGPPDTQYF. The CDR3 DNA reads as TGTGCCAGCAGCCAACCTCGCCGGGACAGGGGACCTCCAGATACGCAGTATTTT.